This T cell receptor beta chain stems from a study of post-analysis software for immune sequencing data. This clonotype came up a few times. As yet, its antigen is unknown. Germline CDR1 and CDR2: MNHEY and SVGAGI. With V trimmed by 2 bases and J by 0 bases, 14 bases remained unmatched. CDR3 length equals 20 residues. Unique molecular identifiers were present in the TCR beta cDNA libraries. TCRdb reprocessed the PCR reads with MiXCR, giving one entry per CDR3 protein. The repertoire holds about 770,000 distinct CDR3 sequences, with just over 45% as singletons. Points from the study as a whole: Comparison of patients with controls showed five TRBV segments more frequent in patients, TRBV5-6, TRBV5-1 and TRBV20-1 among them.

The sample was blood. The TCR sequence derives from a girl aged 10 to 17 with multiple sclerosis. This sequence joins TRBV6-5 and TRBJ2-1; 9 positions match TRBD1. The CDR3 region is CASSYRQGVGPMSSYNEQFF. DNA of the CDR3: TGTGCCAGCAGTTACCGACAGGGGGTGGGCCCTATGAGCTCCTACAATGAGCAGTTCTTC.